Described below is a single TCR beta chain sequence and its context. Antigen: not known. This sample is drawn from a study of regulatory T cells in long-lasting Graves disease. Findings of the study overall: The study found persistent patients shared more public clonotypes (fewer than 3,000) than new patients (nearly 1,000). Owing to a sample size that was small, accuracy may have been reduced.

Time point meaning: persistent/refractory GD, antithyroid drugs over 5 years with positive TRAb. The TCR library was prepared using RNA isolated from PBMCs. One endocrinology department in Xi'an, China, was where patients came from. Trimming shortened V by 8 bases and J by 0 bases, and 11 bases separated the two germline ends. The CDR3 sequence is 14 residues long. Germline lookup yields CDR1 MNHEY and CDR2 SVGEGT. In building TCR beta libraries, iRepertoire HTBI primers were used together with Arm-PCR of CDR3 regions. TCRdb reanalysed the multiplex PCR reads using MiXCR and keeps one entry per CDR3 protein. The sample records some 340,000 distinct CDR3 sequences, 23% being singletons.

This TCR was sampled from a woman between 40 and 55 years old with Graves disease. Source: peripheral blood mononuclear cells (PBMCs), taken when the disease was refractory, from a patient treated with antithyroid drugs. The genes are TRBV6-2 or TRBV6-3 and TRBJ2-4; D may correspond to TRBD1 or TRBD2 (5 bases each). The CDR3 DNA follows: TGTGCCAGCGTGGGGGAGCTAGCCAAAAACATTCAGTACTTC. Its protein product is CASVGELAKNIQYF.